The 32 T cell receptor beta chains below were found in one sample sequenced in a study of blood T cell repertoires in COVID-19. The assay was immunoSEQ multiplex PCR, and TCRdb's table has in-frame clones only and misses some. The table includes about 210,000 clones, approximately 85% detected once. The specimen was PBMCs or T cells enriched from blood (not recorded which). Receptors originate from a man aged 40-49 years with acute COVID-19.

The chain recombines TRBV27 with TRBJ2-7; 12 bases are shared with TRBD2. Germline V gene sequence: CDR1 MNHEY, CDR2 SMNVEV (reference sequence). The CDR3 has 17 residues. Trimming removed 5 bases from V and 1 base from J; junction bases left unmatched: 9. CDR3 residues: CASSLRPTSGRSYEQYF. DNA for the CDR3: TGTGCCAGCAGTCTCCGACCGACTAGCGGGAGATCCTACGAGCAGTACTTC.

V gene TRBV27 combines with J gene TRBJ1-1; D may be TRBD1 (6 bases). Germline V lookup: CDR1 MNHEY, CDR2 SMNVEV (reference sequence). CDR3 length: 15 residues. Trimming removed 5 bases at V and 4 bases at J, with 17 bases between. CDR3 nucleotide sequence: TGTGCCAGCAGTCCCTCAACAGGGCTCGGCACTGAAGCTTTCTTT. Amino acids: CASSPSTGLGTEAFF.

V usage is TRBV27 and J usage is TRBJ1-5; D perhaps matches TRBD1 (5 bases). V was clipped by 3 bases and J by 6 bases, with 12 bases between them. The CDR3 loop spans 14 amino acids. Per the germline V gene, CDR1 is MNHEY and CDR2 is SMNVEV (reference sequence). As DNA, the CDR3 is TGTGCCAGCAGTTTGGGTCTCGGGGGTCAGCCCCAGCATTTT. It yields the protein CASSLGLGGQPQHF.

J is TRBJ2-7 and V is TRBV2; 11 positions agree with TRBD1. Germline CDR1 is SNHLY and CDR2 is FYNNEI. The ends lost 3 bases at V and 4 bases at J; junction bases unmatched: 8. This CDR3 has 16 residues. The CDR3, as DNA: TGTGCCAGCAGTGACAGTGGACAGGGGGCGCGTTACGAGCAGTACTTC. Encoded protein: CASSDSGQGARYEQYF.

This clone was seen only once. The J gene is TRBJ2-5, the V gene TRBV7-2; maybe TRBD2 (6 bases). Germline CDR1 SGHTA, CDR2 FQGNSA. The ends were cut back, 5 bases at V and 9 bases at J, with 19 bases in the middle. The CDR3 has 14 amino acids. CDR3 in amino acids: CASSPGGASQAQYF. CDR3 nucleotides: TGTGCCAGCAGCCCCGGGGGAGCTAGTCAGGCCCAGTACTTC.

This clone is a singleton in its sample. The V and J genes are TRBV30 and TRBJ2-7; D possibly corresponds to TRBD2 (7 bases). The germline V and J ends were trimmed by 1 base and 9 bases, with 19 bases remaining between them. The CDR3 runs 14 residues. Germline V gives CDR1 GTSNPN, CDR2 SVGIG (reference sequence). The CDR3 region is CAWSAGGQLRVQYF. CDR3 DNA: TGTGCCTGGAGTGCCGGGGGGCAACTACGTGTGCAGTACTTC.

The chain joins TRBV28 to TRBJ2-5; TRBD2 matches at 7 bases. The germline V gene encodes CDR1 MDHEN and CDR2 SYDVKM. J was trimmed by 3 bases and V by 3 bases; bases with no gene match: 10. This CDR3 spans 16 amino acids. CDR3 loop: CASSFEGEGIKETQYF. CDR3 nucleotides: TGTGCCAGCAGTTTTGAAGGGGAGGGTATCAAAGAGACCCAGTACTTC.

This chain connects TRBV13 to TRBJ2-2, with unresolved D. Trimming took off 4 bases at V and 5 bases at J, with 5 bases between the two ends. CDR1 and CDR2 (germline): PRHDT, FYEKMQ (reference sequence). This CDR3 is 12 amino acids long. The CDR3 reads CASSSRTGELFF. DNA for the CDR3: TGTGCCAGCAGCTCGAGGACCGGGGAGCTGTTTTTT. Full variable domain (missing parts from reference TRBV13 and TRBJ2-2): AAGVIQSPRHLIKEKRETATLKCYPIPRHDTVYWYQQGPGQDPQFLISFYEKMQSDKGSIPDRFSAQQFSDYHSELNMSSLELGDSALYFCASSSRTGELFFGEGSRLTVL.

Remarks on this clone: Because the CDR3's place on the DNA is in doubt, the DNA is left out and the CDR3 is given as listed by TCRdb. V and J are TRBV27 and TRBJ1-5. The CDR3 is 17 residues long, counting both termini. In germline, CDR1 is MNHEY, CDR2 SMNVEV (reference sequence). This chain's CDR3 is CASSFRFGEVLDQPQHF.

The CDR3 bases are TGTGCCATCGCGACAGGGATCACCGGGGAGCTGTTTTTT. Translating gives CAIATGITGELFF. The V and J genes are TRBV10-3 and TRBJ2-2, with 7 bases matching TRBD1. Germline V gene lookup returns CDR1 ENHRY and CDR2 SYGVKD. Trimming cost V 8 bases and J 4 bases; bases outside gene matches: 4. The CDR3 consists of 13 residues.

This sequence joins TRBV7-9 and TRBJ1-6; D unresolved. Trimming took 4 bases from V and 8 from J, leaving 9 bases between them. The CDR3 consists of 13 residues. Germline lookup yields CDR1 SEHNR and CDR2 FQNEAQ (reference sequence). CDR3: CASSSSVDSPLHF. As DNA, the CDR3 is TGTGCCAGCAGCTCTTCCGTTGATTCACCCCTCCACTTT.

This clone has more than one count but fewer than ten. This rearrangement joins TRBV7-3 to TRBJ2-5, with D perhaps matching TRBD1 (6 bases). CDR1 SGHTA and CDR2 FQGTGA come from the germline V gene. V lost 3 bases and J 1 base, leaving 6 bases between the germline ends. The CDR3 contains 13 residues. Here the CDR3 DNA reads TGTGCCAGCAGCTTGGACAGCCAAGAGACCCAGTACTTC. It codes for CASSLDSQETQYF.

The V call is TRBV3-1 (or the pseudogene TRBV3-2), the J call TRBJ1-2; TRBD1 matches 9 bases. The junction had 7 bases not matched to a gene; V was cut back by 1 base and J by 4 bases. CDR1 is LGHDT and CDR2 is YNNKEL in the germline V gene (reference sequence). The CDR3 loop spans 16 amino acids. CDR3 bases: TGTGCCAGCAGCCAAGGGACAGGGGTTCGTAGCTATGGCTACACCTTC. Its protein is CASSQGTGVRSYGYTF.

This rearrangement joins TRBV11-1 to TRBJ1-2, with unresolved D. The CDR3 has 13 residues. From germline, CDR1 is SGHAT and CDR2 FQDESV (reference sequence). Between the trimmed V and J ends, which lost 2 bases and 4 bases, there was a span of 8 bases. The CDR3 spells CASSLISGYGYTF. The CDR3 coding sequence is TGTGCCAGCAGCTTAATAAGCGGCTATGGCTACACCTTC.

This chain joins TRBV29-1 and TRBJ2-1; 7 bases map to TRBD1. V trimming: 5 bases; J trimming: 5 bases; junction bases outside the gene matches: 18. The V gene's germline CDR1 is SQVTM and CDR2 ANQGSEA. The CDR3 runs to 17 residues. Here the CDR3 DNA reads TGCAGCGTTTCGCTACTACAACCGGGGACAGTGAACAATGAGCAGTTCTTC. It is translated as CSVSLLQPGTVNNEQFF.

J is TRBJ1-6 and V is TRBV27; D might be TRBD1 (5 bases). This CDR3 is built from 13 residues. Looked up from germline, CDR1 is MNHEY and CDR2 is SMNVEV (reference sequence). V lost 7 bases and J 5 bases, leaving 9 bases between the germline ends. The DNA for the CDR3 is TGTGCCAGCATGGGGGGGGATAATTCACCCCTCCACTTT. This encodes CASMGGDNSPLHF.

The CDR3 nucleotides read TGTGCCAGCAGTGAGACAGGGGCCCCTCAGCCCCAGCATTTT. Protein sequence: CASSETGAPQPQHF. The J gene is TRBJ1-5, the V gene TRBV7-8, with 8 nucleotides matching TRBD1. The CDR3 contains 14 residues. Germline V gene sequence: CDR1 SGHVS, CDR2 FQNEAQ. Trimming took 6 bases from V and 6 from J; bases not matched to a gene: 7. The variable domain in full, completed from reference TRBV7-8 and TRBJ1-5, reads GAGVSQSPRYKVAKRGQDVALRCDPISGHVSLFWYQQALGQGPEFLTYFQNEAQLDKSGLPSDRFFAERPEGSVSTLKIQRTQQEDSAVYLCASSETGAPQPQHFGDGTRLSIL.

CDR3 sequence (DNA): TGTGCCAGCAGTTTGGGGCAGCTTTTCAATCAGCCCCAGCATTTT. Translating it yields CASSLGQLFNQPQHF. The chain joins TRBV28 to TRBJ1-5, with D tentatively TRBD1 (5 bases). With 3 bases removed from V and 3 bases from J, the gap between germline ends came to 12 bases. Per germline, CDR1 MDHEN and CDR2 SYDVKM. CDR3 size: 15 residues.

This rearrangement joins TRBV12-3 or TRBV12-4 to TRBJ2-7; 7 nucleotides match TRBD1. With 8 bases clipped from V and 3 bases from J, the junction kept 1 base outside the gene matches. CDR3 length: 11 residues. This chain's CDR3 is CASAGGYEQYF. The CDR3 nucleotides are TGTGCCAGCGCAGGGGGCTACGAGCAGTACTTC.

This sequence joins TRBV15 and TRBJ2-7; D perhaps matches TRBD1 (5 bases). Germline assignment: CDR1 LNHNV and CDR2 YYDKDF (reference sequence). CDR3 length equals 14 residues. Deletions cut 2 bases from V and 3 bases from J, with 11 bases between. The DNA of the CDR3 is TGTGCCACCAGCAGAACCAGGGTATACTACGAGCAGTACTTC. It is translated as CATSRTRVYYEQYF. The entire variable domain, with the rest obtained from reference TRBV15 and TRBJ2-7, is as follows: DAMVIQNPRYQVTQFGKPVTLSCSQTLNHNVMYWYQQKSSQAPKLLFHYYDKDFNNEADTPDNFQSRRPNTSFCFLDIRSPGLGDTAMYLCATSRTRVYYEQYFGPGTRLTVT.

Of note for this clone: Other DNA sequences from this sample encode an identical CDR3 as well. J is TRBJ2-1 and V is TRBV28, with a tentative D call TRBD2 (5 bases). CDR3 size: 14 residues. Germline V gene sequence: CDR1 MDHEN, CDR2 SYDVKM. V dropped 8 bases and J dropped 0 bases, with 11 bases sitting between them. CDR3: CASGPGGSYNEQFF. The CDR3 coding sequence is TGTGCCAGCGGCCCCGGAGGCTCCTACAATGAGCAGTTCTTC.

The CDR3 sequence: CASSPYYTYRGQGTHGNYNSPLHF. The CDR3 DNA is TGTGCCAGCTCACCCTACTACACCTATAGGGGACAGGGGACCCACGGAAATTATAATTCACCCCTCCACTTT. V is TRBV18 and J is TRBJ1-6, with 10 bases lining up with TRBD1. The CDR3 has 24 residues. After removal of 3 bases from V and 4 bases from J, the junction contained 27 bases not matched to a gene. The germline V gene encodes CDR1 KGHSH and CDR2 LQKENI. The full variable domain, with the rest looked up from reference TRBV18 and TRBJ1-6, is NAGVMQNPRHLVRRRGQEARLRCSPMKGHSHVYWYRQLPEEGLKFMVYLQKENIIDESGMPKERFSAEFPKEGPSILRIQQVVRGDSAAYFCASSPYYTYRGQGTHGNYNSPLHFGNGTRLTVT.

The chain carries TRBV13 and TRBJ1-1; D gene uncertain. Looked up from germline, CDR1 is PRHDT and CDR2 is FYEKMQ (reference sequence). Trimming took off 0 bases at V and 1 base at J, with 15 bases between the two ends. This CDR3 has 17 residues. The CDR3 DNA reads TGTGCCAGCAGCTTAGGGGGGAGGATCAGCGGGAACACTGAAGCTTTCTTT. As protein: CASSLGGRISGNTEAFF.

This chain links TRBV7-2 with TRBJ2-7; TRBD2 matches at 7 bases. Germline assignment: CDR1 SGHTA and CDR2 FQGNSA. The CDR3 contains 15 residues. With V trimmed by 4 bases and J by 2 bases, 8 bases remained unmatched. DNA for the CDR3: TGTGCCAGCAGCTCAACGGGGGGAAGGGCCTACGAGCAGTACTTC. Translating it yields CASSSTGGRAYEQYF.

The genes are TRBV7-3 and TRBJ2-1; 7 nucleotides agree with TRBD2. Germline-derived CDR1 and CDR2 are SGHTA and FQGTGA. Germline trimming cut 5 bases from V and 4 bases from J; bases unmatched to any gene: 5. The CDR3 is made up of 14 amino acids. The CDR3 here is CASSPSSGYNEQFF. CDR3 sequence (DNA): TGTGCCAGCAGCCCTTCTAGCGGTTACAATGAGCAGTTCTTC.

This chain connects TRBV27 to TRBJ1-5, with 10 nucleotides matching TRBD1. Losses at the gene ends were 3 bases for V and 2 bases for J; bases not matched to a gene: 4. The CDR3 has 16 amino acids. Germline CDR1 MNHEY, CDR2 SMNVEV (reference sequence). CDR3 DNA sequence: TGTGCCAGCAGTTTGGGACAGGGGTTTGGCAATCAGCCCCAGCATTTT. It encodes CASSLGQGFGNQPQHF.

The rearrangement uses TRBV6-5 and TRBJ2-7; 8 bases line up with TRBD2. CDR1 MNHEY and CDR2 SVGAGI come from the germline V gene. CDR3 length: 14 amino acids. V trimming: 3 bases; J trimming: 3 bases; junction bases outside the gene matches: 4. The CDR3 spells CASSYSREDYEQYF. The CDR3 coding sequence is TGTGCCAGCAGTTATTCGCGGGAGGACTACGAGCAGTACTTC.

The V call is TRBV27, the J call TRBJ2-5, with a weak D call TRBD2 (6 bases). The CDR3 length is 16 residues. Germline CDR1 and CDR2: MNHEY and SMNVEV (reference sequence). V gave up 5 bases and J gave up 5 bases, with 21 bases separating them. The CDR3 sequence: CASSGNRGKSMETQYF. CDR3 DNA: TGTGCCAGCAGTGGAAACCGGGGGAAATCTATGGAGACCCAGTACTTC.

This clone was observed a single time. The chain joins TRBV5-1 to TRBJ2-3; D is unclear. V lost 0 bases to trimming and J lost 1 base, with 9 bases between them. The germline V gene has CDR1 SGHRS and CDR2 YFSETQ. This CDR3 is 15 amino acids long. CDR3 sequence reads: CASSLGGLRTDTQYF. The CDR3, as DNA: TGCGCCAGCAGCTTGGGCGGCCTGCGCACAGATACGCAGTATTTT.

This clone was detected once. The chain combines TRBV27 with TRBJ2-7, with unresolved D. The germline V gene encodes CDR1 MNHEY and CDR2 SMNVEV (reference sequence). The ends were cut back, 4 bases at V and 0 bases at J, with 7 bases in the middle. CDR3 length: 13 amino acids. CDR3 coding DNA: TGTGCCAGCAGTTCCGGGTTCTCCTACGAGCAGTACTTC. This translates into CASSSGFSYEQYF.

This rearrangement joins TRBV27 to TRBJ2-1, with TRBD2 as a possible D gene (6 bases). There are 12 residues in the CDR3. V was trimmed by 6 bases and J by 6 bases, leaving 9 bases between them. Germline V lookup: CDR1 MNHEY, CDR2 SMNVEV (reference sequence). The CDR3 sequence is CASREAGNEQFF. Here the CDR3 DNA reads TGTGCCAGCAGGGAAGCGGGCAATGAGCAGTTCTTC.

V is TRBV7-3 and J is TRBJ1-1; the D gene is possibly TRBD1 (5 bases). Germline V gives CDR1 SGHTA, CDR2 FQGTGA. This CDR3 is 15 amino acids long. Trimming removed 2 bases from V and 1 base from J, with 11 bases in between. DNA for the CDR3: TGTGCCAGCAGCTTAGGTGGGGCGCGGAACACTGAAGCTTTCTTT. Encoded protein: CASSLGGARNTEAFF.